This entry is about one T cell receptor beta chain. This study enrolled people aged about 18 to 100 from 20 to 25 US geographic areas. Allocation to cohorts depended on clinical history reported by the participants. This entry comes from a study of blood T cell repertoires in COVID-19. About the study: Donors in the United States, Italy and Spain gave samples during acute or convalescent COVID-19. From T cells, B-cell-depleted T cells, or PBMCs came the material, which was cDNA or gDNA.

Generated by immunoSEQ multiplex PCR, the TCRdb table keeps only in-frame clones and is missing some. This sample has around 450,000 clones; roughly 87% occur once, and the top ten carry 1.5% to 2%. The germline V gene encodes CDR1 MDHEN and CDR2 SYDVKM. The CDR3 is 15 residues long. V lost 6 bases and J 0 bases, leaving 15 bases between the germline ends. Sequences were obtained from PBMCs or T cells enriched from blood (not recorded which). The clonotype originates from a woman between 18 and 29 years old with acute COVID-19. The V and J genes are TRBV28 and TRBJ2-7; a possible D gene is TRBD2 (5 bases). The CDR3 sequence is CASRGADLSSYEQYF. In DNA, the CDR3 is TGTGCCAGCAGGGGAGCGGATCTAAGCTCCTACGAGCAGTACTTC.